This paragraph covers one T cell receptor (beta chain) sequence. RNA transcripts served as the template for amplifying TCR beta CDR3 regions. The HTBI primer set served for first-round RT-PCR of the TCR CDR3. TCRdb re-called the multiplex PCR reads with MiXCR, one entry per CDR3 protein. This table holds 300,000 to 450,000 distinct CDR3 sequences, about 14% found once. This record belongs to a study of T cells in Graves' hyperthyroidism and ophthalmopathy. The germline V gene has CDR1 LGHNA and CDR2 YNFKEQ. The V gene lost 1 base and the J gene lost 2 bases, with 5 bases spanning the gap. The length of the CDR3 is 13 residues.

The TCR originated in a woman aged 60 to 75 with Graves' hyperthyroidism. Input material: blood. The gene calls are TRBV4-2 and TRBJ2-5, with unresolved D. The CDR3 DNA sequence: TGTGCCAGCAGCCAAGTAGGGCAAGAGACCCAGTACTTC. This codes for CASSQVGQETQYF.